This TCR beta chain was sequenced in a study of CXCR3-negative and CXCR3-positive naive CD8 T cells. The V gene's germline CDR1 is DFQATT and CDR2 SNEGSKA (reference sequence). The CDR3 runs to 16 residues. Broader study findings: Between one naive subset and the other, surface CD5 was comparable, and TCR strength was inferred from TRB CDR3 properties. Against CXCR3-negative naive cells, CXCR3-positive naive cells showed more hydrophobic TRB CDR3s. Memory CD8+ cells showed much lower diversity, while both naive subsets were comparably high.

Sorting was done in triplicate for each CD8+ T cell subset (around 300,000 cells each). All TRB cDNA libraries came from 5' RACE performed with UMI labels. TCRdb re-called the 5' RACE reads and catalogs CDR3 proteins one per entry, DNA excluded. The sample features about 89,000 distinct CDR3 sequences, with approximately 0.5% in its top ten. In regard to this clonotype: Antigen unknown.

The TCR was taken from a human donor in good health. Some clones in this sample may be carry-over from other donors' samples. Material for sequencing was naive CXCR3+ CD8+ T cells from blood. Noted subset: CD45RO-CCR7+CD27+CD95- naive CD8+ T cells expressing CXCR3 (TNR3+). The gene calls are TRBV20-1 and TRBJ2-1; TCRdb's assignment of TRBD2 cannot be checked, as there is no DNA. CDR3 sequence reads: CSARDLMGTSYNEQFF.